One TCR beta chain is described in this entry. As originally analysed: Amplifying reference gene primers gave estimates of nucleated cell counts. The repertoire was sequenced with immunoSEQ multiplex PCR; TCRdb's copy has only in-frame clones and lacks some. D and trimming were read from the DNA, whereas the V and J calls and clone size are those reported in that table. The table includes roughly 250,000 clones, around 90% detected once. This entry comes from a study of blood T cell repertoires in COVID-19. The CDR3 is made up of 15 amino acids. Germline values: CDR1 SGHAT, CDR2 FQNNGV. The germline V and J ends were trimmed by 0 bases and 0 bases, with 8 bases remaining between them.

Sample: peripheral blood. The TCR originated in a woman aged 40 to 55 with acute or convalescent COVID-19. The chain has TRBV11-2 and TRBJ1-1; D unresolved. For the CDR3, the DNA is TGTGCCAGCAGCTTAGATAGCTACATGAACACTGAAGCTTTCTTT. Translation: CASSLDSYMNTEAFF.